This TCR beta chain was documented in a study of blood T cell repertoires in COVID-19. Study at large: Donors in the United States, Italy and Spain gave samples during acute or convalescent COVID-19. Sources were T cells, B-cell-depleted T cells, or PBMCs; the material itself was cDNA or gDNA.

As originally analysed: Scientists estimated how many nucleated cells there were by amplifying reference gene primers. Repertoires were generated with immunoSEQ multiplex PCR, while TCRdb's copy carries only in-frame clones and drops some. Clonal size and the V and J genes are those of that table, whereas D and trimming came from the DNA. The table has about 94,000 clones, roughly 80% seen once. CDR1 and CDR2 (germline): MNHNS, SASEGT. V lost 2 bases to trimming and J lost 1 base, with 9 bases between them. The CDR3 spans 15 residues. The sequenced sample was peripheral blood. This rearrangement joins TRBV6-1 to TRBJ1-3; no firm D call. The sequence was collected from a man in his 70s with COVID-19, enrolled during active disease. CDR3 sequence: CASSESRPSGNTIYF. In DNA form, the CDR3 reads TGTGCCAGCAGTGAATCCCGTCCTTCTGGAAACACCATATATTTT.